The 10 T cell receptor beta chains below all came from one sample that was sequenced in a study of blood T cell repertoires in COVID-19. Sequenced by immunoSEQ multiplex PCR; TCRdb stores in-frame clones only, minus some. The top ten hold approximately 8% of the sample, which has 120,000 or so clones, approximately 87% seen once. Sequencing was performed on peripheral blood. These TCRs come from a man aged 50 to 59 with acute or convalescent COVID-19.

The chain employs TRBV5-1 and TRBJ1-1, with 8 bases matching TRBD1. Trimming at V came to 0 bases and at J to 3 bases, leaving 4 bases not matched to a gene. CDR1 is SGHRS, CDR2 YFSETQ, per germline. This CDR3 contains 15 residues. This CDR3 is CASSLGRGRDTEAFF. The CDR3 DNA follows: TGCGCCAGCAGCTTGGGCAGGGGGCGCGACACTGAAGCTTTCTTT.

The chain carries TRBV10-3 and TRBJ2-3; TRBD2 aligns across 7 bases. The CDR3 consists of 16 residues. Unmatched junction bases numbered 7, after V lost 3 bases and J lost 1 base. Per the germline V gene, CDR1 is ENHRY and CDR2 is SYGVKD. The CDR3 spells CAISDTAGARTDTQYF. DNA for the CDR3: TGTGCCATCAGTGACACCGCGGGAGCCCGCACAGATACGCAGTATTTT.

The V and J genes are TRBV7-2 and TRBJ2-7; 7 bases map to TRBD1. The V gene's germline CDR1 is SGHTA and CDR2 FQGNSA. CDR3 length: 15 amino acids. V gave up 1 base and J gave up 4 bases; unmatched junction bases: 7. The CDR3 loop reads CASSLEPGGGYEQYF. CDR3 nucleotide sequence: TGTGCCAGCAGCTTAGAACCAGGGGGTGGGTACGAGCAGTACTTC.

The chain joins TRBV3-1 (or the pseudogene TRBV3-2) to TRBJ1-2; the D gene is possibly TRBD1 (5 bases). Trimming removed 4 bases from V and 3 bases from J, with 12 bases in between. This CDR3 region has 14 residues. CDR1 and CDR2 (germline): LGHDT, YNNKEL (reference sequence). CDR3 region: CASSPTAGYYGYTF. CDR3 coding DNA: TGTGCCAGCAGCCCGACCGCAGGGTACTATGGCTACACCTTC.

The gene calls are TRBV29-1 and TRBJ2-5; 10 bases are shared with TRBD1. V gave up 8 bases and J gave up 1 base; unmatched junction bases: 10. There are 15 residues in the CDR3. In germline, CDR1 is SQVTM, CDR2 ANQGSEA. This CDR3 is CSTARQGAFQETQYF. The CDR3 DNA is TGCAGCACAGCTCGACAGGGGGCCTTCCAAGAGACCCAGTACTTC.

The rearrangement links TRBV7-2 to TRBJ2-7; tentatively, D is TRBD2 (6 bases). Germline loops: CDR1 SGHTA, CDR2 FQGNSA. CDR3 length: 13 residues. Trimming took 5 bases from V and 0 from J, leaving 8 bases between them. DNA for the CDR3: TGTGCCAGCAGCGCGACTAGCTCCTACGAGCAGTACTTC. This gives the protein CASSATSSYEQYF.

CDR3 bases: TGTGCCTCGACAGGGGTGTTCTACGAGCAGTACTTC. Translating gives CASTGVFYEQYF. This chain links TRBV28 with TRBJ2-7, with TRBD1 matching over 8 bases. CDR1 and CDR2 (germline): MDHEN, SYDVKM. After removal of 11 bases from V and 3 bases from J, the junction contained 6 bases not matched to a gene. The CDR3 extends over 12 amino acids.

This sequence joins TRBV3-1 (or the pseudogene TRBV3-2) and TRBJ2-1; 10 bases map to TRBD2. The CDR3 is 16 residues long. The V and J ends lost 1 base and 8 bases, in that order; junction bases with no gene match: 8. From germline, CDR1 is LGHDT and CDR2 YNNKEL (reference sequence). As DNA, the CDR3 is TGTGCCAGCAGCCAAGGGGCTAGCGGGAGAGTTCATGAGCAGTTCTTC. Translating gives CASSQGASGRVHEQFF.

The count of this clone is one. This chain joins TRBV5-1 and TRBJ1-5; D perhaps matches TRBD1 (5 bases). Per germline, CDR1 SGHRS and CDR2 YFSETQ. This CDR3 is 15 amino acids long. Trimming cost V 1 base and J 2 bases, with 10 bases left between them. CDR3 in DNA: TGCGCCAGCAGCTTGAATACAGGCGGCAATCAGCCCCAGCATTTT. Protein product: CASSLNTGGNQPQHF. Variable domain in full (rest from reference TRBV5-1 and TRBJ1-5): KAGVTQTPRYLIKTRGQQVTLSCSPISGHRSVSWYQQTPGQGLQFLFEYFSETQRNKGNFPGRFSGRQFSNSRSEMNVSTLELGDSALYLCASSLNTGGNQPQHFGDGTRLSIL.

This chain joins TRBV19 and TRBJ2-1; D is ambiguous. Per germline, CDR1 LNHDA and CDR2 SQIVND (reference sequence). CDR3 size: 14 residues. The V end lost 2 bases, the J end lost 8 bases, and 13 bases lay between the germline ends. The CDR3 nucleotides are TGTGCCAGTAGTATAATTTCGGATGCGGATGAGCAGTTCTTC. It is translated as CASSIISDADEQFF.